This T cell receptor beta chain was observed in a study of post-analysis software for immune sequencing data. The study, taken as a whole, reports: About five TRBV segments occurring more often in patients than controls included TRBV5-6, TRBV5-1 and TRBV20-1. Compared against controls, patients with multiple sclerosis displayed significantly lower normalized Chao1 diversity.

Unique molecular identifiers were built into the TCR beta cDNA libraries. TCRdb itself ran the PCR reads through MiXCR, one entry per CDR3 protein. The table includes 600,000 to 750,000 distinct CDR3 sequences, over 45% detected once. Regarding this clonotype: Its antigen is unidentified.

J was trimmed by 4 bases and V by 4 bases; bases with no gene match: 17. Per germline, CDR1 SQVTM and CDR2 ANQGSEA. CDR3 length: 18 residues. This TCR was recovered from a girl aged 2 to 10 with multiple sclerosis. The chain links TRBV29-1 to TRBJ2-5; 11 positions agree with TRBD2. Sequences were obtained from blood. Here the CDR3 DNA reads TGCAGCGTTGCCCGTGGGGTAGCGGGGGGGCCGCGCGGAGAGACCCAGTACTTC. It yields the protein CSVARGVAGGPRGETQYF.